A selection of T cell receptor beta chains follows, all from one sample in a study of T cell responses to AZD1222 COVID-19 vaccine. The table came from immunoSEQ multiplex PCR; TCRdb's copy has only in-frame clones and leaves some out. The sample holds 110,000 or so clones, about 86% seen once. The specimen was peripheral blood, collected 28 days after the second AZD1222 dose. These receptors were obtained from an adult who received the AZD1222 COVID-19 vaccine. CDR3s include the opening cysteine and the closing phenylalanine or tryptophan. The D gene is left open where the match is weak.

CASSHDAEAAKPYGYTF	TRBV4-2	TRBJ1-2	-
CASHPRKTRGRLTGELFF	TRBV28	TRBJ2-2	-
CASSLGFYYEQYF	TRBV7-2	TRBJ2-7	-
CASSDSPLTEAFF	TRBV6-4	TRBJ1-1	-
CASNGPHTGSRETQYF	TRBV28	TRBJ2-5	-
CASSVRPATNEKLFF	TRBV5-1	TRBJ1-4	-
CASSYTVLNTEAFF	TRBV6-5	TRBJ1-1	-
CASSPQGRLNQPQHF	TRBV28	TRBJ1-5	-
CASIGQGSTEAFF	TRBV19	TRBJ1-1	TRBD1
CASSTNRDRLLGNQPQHF	TRBV19	TRBJ1-5	-
CVRIEMEGGWPTQYF	TRBV7-5	TRBJ2-3	-
CASSSLGLAGDTQYF	TRBV7-3	TRBJ2-3	TRBD2
CASSPRNLPGPSDRQYF	TRBV5-4	TRBJ2-5	-
CASSFSSLSSYEQYF	TRBV28	TRBJ2-7	-
CASSLGTSGEQFF	TRBV7-3	TRBJ2-1	TRBD2
CASSSLDSRNRPQHF	TRBV28	TRBJ1-5	-
CASSRDTDTQYF	TRBV11-2	TRBJ2-3	-
CASSFAGYGYTF	TRBV27	TRBJ1-2	-
CASSSFKSFRVGQYF	TRBV7-8	TRBJ2-5	-
CATSDTGTPNTGELFF	TRBV24-1	TRBJ2-2	-
CASSPGGGVYEQYF	TRBV5-1	TRBJ2-7	TRBD2
CASSLAFRQGEDYGYTF	TRBV11-2	TRBJ1-2	TRBD1
CASSETTPNQPQHF	TRBV2	TRBJ1-5	-
CASSLGLAYNEQFF	TRBV6-5	TRBJ2-1	TRBD2
CASSFTGRADTQYF	TRBV27	TRBJ2-3	-
CASSQVVGMTEAFF	TRBV4-3	TRBJ1-1	-
CASSHFSSGGAEETQYF	TRBV3-1/TRBV3-2	TRBJ2-5	TRBD2
CASSFQDRVNSPLHF	TRBV7-3	TRBJ1-6	TRBD1
CASSQWTADNSPLHF	TRBV3-1/TRBV3-2	TRBJ1-6	-
CASRGRGPGTQYF	TRBV7-8	TRBJ2-5	-
CSVRGRGKYEQYF	TRBV29-1	TRBJ2-7	-
CASINGRYGYTF	TRBV5-8	TRBJ1-2	-
CASGGTADTYEQYF	TRBV28	TRBJ2-7	-
CASSRTGSSNQPQHF	TRBV5-1	TRBJ1-5	TRBD1
CASSELEGTTDTQYF	TRBV6-1	TRBJ2-3	-
CASSLTVRTDTQYF	TRBV7-3	TRBJ2-3	-
CARGGTYNEQFF	TRBV2	TRBJ2-1	-
CASSEGSEDTIYF	TRBV25-1	TRBJ1-3	-
CASKIGGGADTQYF	TRBV27	TRBJ2-3	TRBD2
CASSSWYPPDTQYF	TRBV5-1	TRBJ2-3	-
CASSPPARQGIPGELFF	TRBV18	TRBJ2-2	TRBD1
CASSLGARGANVLTF	TRBV28	TRBJ2-6	-
CASSRTSGDSGEQYF	TRBV5-1	TRBJ2-7	TRBD2
CASRGTGGREQFF	TRBV6-5	TRBJ2-1	TRBD1
CASSLTGYTEAFF	TRBV5-1	TRBJ1-1	-
CASRQGASRGSPLHF	TRBV10-2	TRBJ1-6	TRBD1
CASSRGTSGVNTGELFF	TRBV6-4	TRBJ2-2	TRBD2